This record concerns one TCR beta chain sequence. Its antigen is as yet unknown. Just one base apart from a much larger clone, this may be a read error. Clinical symptoms, serum thyroxine, TRAb, thyroid ultrasound and orbital computed tomography were relied on for diagnosis. The CDR3 covers 16 residues. Per the germline V gene, CDR1 is ENHRY and CDR2 is SYGVKD. V dropped 0 bases and J dropped 3 bases, with 12 bases sitting between them. For repertoire sequencing, the TCR beta CDR3 regions were amplified from RNA transcripts. HTBI-primed RT-PCR formed the first round, and a multiplex PCR formed the second. One entry per CDR3 protein, called by TCRdb with MiXCR from the multiplex PCR reads. The table records a few hundred thousand distinct CDR3 sequences, under 40% of them present only once. This sample is drawn from a study of Graves' ophthalmopathy and Graves' hyperthyroidism. Study conclusions and caveats: Researchers report that a 13-signature model separated ophthalmopathy from stable hyperthyroidism, posting about 88% sensitivity and 81.08% specificity. Most thyroid clonotypes expanded beyond 0.001 frequency were also found in blood.

The chain joins TRBV10-3 to TRBJ1-3; D uncertain. Sequenced input: peripheral blood or thyroid tissue (not recorded which). The clonotype was recovered from an adult man with Graves' hyperthyroidism. CDR3 amino acids: CAISESMGGFGNTIYF. DNA of the CDR3: TGTGCCATCAGTGAGTCGATGGGAGGCTTTGGAAACACCATATATTTT.